This entry describes one T cell receptor beta chain. This entry comes from a study of cytomegalovirus exposure and HLA in healthy donors. Germline-derived CDR1 and CDR2 are SGHKS and YYEKEE (reference sequence). V lost 0 bases and J lost 6; bases outside the gene matches: 15. This CDR3 spans 19 amino acids. Use of 60 Vbeta and 13 Jbeta primers characterized the PCR. Assay: immunoSEQ multiplex PCR; the TCRdb copy retains only in-frame clones and omits some. The table lists tens of thousands of clones, roughly 76% of them singletons. Sequencing was carried out using PBMCs. The chain combines TRBV5-5 with TRBJ2-1; 10 bases are shared with TRBD2. This sequence originates from a male donor in good health and CMV-seropositive. CDR3 sequence: CASSLALLAGAPRANEQFF. CDR3 bases: TGTGCCAGCAGCTTGGCTTTGCTAGCGGGAGCCCCTCGGGCCAATGAGCAGTTCTTC.